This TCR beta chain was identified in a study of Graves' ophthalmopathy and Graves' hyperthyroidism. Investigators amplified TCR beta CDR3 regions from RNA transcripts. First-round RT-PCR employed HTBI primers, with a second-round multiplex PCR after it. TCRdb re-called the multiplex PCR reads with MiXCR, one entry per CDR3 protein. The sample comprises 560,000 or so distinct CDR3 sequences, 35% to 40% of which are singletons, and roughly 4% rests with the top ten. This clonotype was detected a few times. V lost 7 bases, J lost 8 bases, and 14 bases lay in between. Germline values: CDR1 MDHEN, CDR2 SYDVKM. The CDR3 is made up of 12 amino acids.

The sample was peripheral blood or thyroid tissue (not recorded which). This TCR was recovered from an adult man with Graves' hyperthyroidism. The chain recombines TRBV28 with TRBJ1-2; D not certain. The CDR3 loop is CASTDGHSGYTF. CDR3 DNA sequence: TGTGCCAGCACCGACGGCCACTCCGGCTACACCTTC.